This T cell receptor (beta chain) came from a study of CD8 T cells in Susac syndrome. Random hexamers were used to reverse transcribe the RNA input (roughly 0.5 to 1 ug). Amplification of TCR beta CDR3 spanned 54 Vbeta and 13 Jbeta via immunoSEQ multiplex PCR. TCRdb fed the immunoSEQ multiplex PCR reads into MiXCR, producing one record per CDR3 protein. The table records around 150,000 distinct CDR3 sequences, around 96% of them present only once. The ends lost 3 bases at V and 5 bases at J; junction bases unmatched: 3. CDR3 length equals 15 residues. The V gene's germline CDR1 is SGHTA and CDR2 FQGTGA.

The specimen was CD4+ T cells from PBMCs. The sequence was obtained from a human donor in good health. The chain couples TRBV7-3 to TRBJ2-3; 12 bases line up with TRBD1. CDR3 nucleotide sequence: TGTGCCAGCAGCTTGGGGACAGGGGGCATAGATACGCAGTATTTT. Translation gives CASSLGTGGIDTQYF.